Following are 24 T cell receptor beta chains from one sample sequenced in a study of blood T cell repertoires in COVID-19. Measured with immunoSEQ multiplex PCR; TCRdb has only the in-frame clones, and not every one. The data contain about 160,000 clones, approximately 85% of them seen just once; the ten biggest clones take up approximately 6.9%. Sample: peripheral blood. Every receptor here comes from a man older than 75 with COVID-19, enrolled during active disease.

The chain carries TRBV11-2 and TRBJ1-2, with D unclear. Germline CDR1 is SGHAT and CDR2 is FQNNGV. CDR3 length equals 14 residues. The V and J ends lost 4 bases and 1 base respectively, with 10 bases between them. The CDR3 region is CASSSYGGNYGYTF. The CDR3 nucleotides read TGTGCCAGCAGCTCTTACGGCGGTAACTATGGCTACACCTTC.

The V and J genes are TRBV19 and TRBJ1-5, with 9 positions matching TRBD1. Germline V gives CDR1 LNHDA, CDR2 SQIVND (reference sequence). The CDR3 is made up of 13 amino acids. With V trimmed by 7 bases and J by 4 bases, 2 bases remained unmatched. As DNA, the CDR3 is TGTGCCAGTACTGGACAGGGGAATCAGCCCCAGCATTTT. This sequence encodes CASTGQGNQPQHF.

This chain joins TRBV9 and TRBJ2-1, with D perhaps matching TRBD1 (6 bases). Trimming stripped 2 bases from V and 4 bases from J, with 10 bases between. The CDR3 loop spans 14 amino acids. The germline V gene has CDR1 SGDLS and CDR2 YYNGEE. The DNA of the CDR3 is TGTGCCAGCAGCGTCCGGGACACTTACAATGAGCAGTTCTTC. Translated: CASSVRDTYNEQFF.

The chain carries TRBV7-9 and TRBJ2-7; TRBD2 matches at 7 bases. This CDR3 region has 15 residues. CDR1 is SEHNR and CDR2 is FQNEAQ in the germline V gene (reference sequence). V lost 2 bases to trimming and J lost 7 bases; unmatched junction nucleotides: 11. For the CDR3, the DNA is TGTGCCAGCAGCTTATCGGGCGGGGGTTCCCTGGAGCAGTACTTC. This encodes CASSLSGGGSLEQYF.

The V and J genes are TRBV19 and TRBJ2-7, with TRBD1 matching 9 bases. The CDR3 has 15 residues. Germline values: CDR1 LNHDA, CDR2 SQIVND (reference sequence). With 3 bases clipped from V and 2 bases from J, the junction kept 5 bases outside the gene matches. CDR3 in DNA: TGTGCCAGTAGTATTGGGACAGGGCCGACCTACGAGCAGTACTTC. Its translation: CASSIGTGPTYEQYF.

To note about this clone: At the DNA level, this CDR3 is encoded by other sequences in the same sample as well. The chain couples TRBV5-1 to TRBJ1-1; no clear D. Germline values: CDR1 SGHRS, CDR2 YFSETQ. The CDR3 loop spans 12 amino acids. Trimming pared 4 bases from V and 1 base from J, leaving 5 bases between. The CDR3 nucleotides are TGCGCCAGCAGCGAGGGGAACACTGAAGCTTTCTTT. Translating it yields CASSEGNTEAFF. The full variable domain, in which reference TRBV5-1 and TRBJ1-1 provide the parts outside the CDR3, is KAGVTQTPRYLIKTRGQQVTLSCSPISGHRSVSWYQQTPGQGLQFLFEYFSETQRNKGNFPGRFSGRQFSNSRSEMNVSTLELGDSALYLCASSEGNTEAFFGQGTRLTVV.

This chain uses TRBV2 with TRBJ1-2, with D unclear. The CDR3 totals 11 residues. Deletions cut 5 bases from V and 10 bases from J, with 11 bases between. The germline CDR1 and CDR2 sequences are SNHLY and FYNNEI. For the CDR3, the DNA is TGTGCCAGCAGTCCTTTTCAGGACTACACCTTC. This codes for CASSPFQDYTF.

The chain couples TRBV7-2 to TRBJ1-5, with D perhaps TRBD1 (5 bases). V lost 0 bases and J 8 bases, leaving 14 bases between the germline ends. This CDR3 contains 15 residues. Per germline, CDR1 SGHTA and CDR2 FQGNSA. CDR3 bases: TGTGCCAGCAGCTTAGCGTCGGGCAGGGATGAGCCCCAGCATTTT. As protein: CASSLASGRDEPQHF. Together with reference TRBV7-2 and TRBJ1-5, the CDR3 gives the full variable domain: GAGVSQSPSNKVTEKGKDVELRCDPISGHTALYWYRQSLGQGLEFLIYFQGNSAPDKSGLPSDRFSAERTGGSVSTLTIQRTQQEDSAVYLCASSLASGRDEPQHFGDGTRLSIL.

The chain is built from TRBV7-9 and TRBJ2-2; D possibly corresponds to TRBD2 (5 bases). The CDR3 contains 14 residues. Germline lookup yields CDR1 SEHNR and CDR2 FQNEAQ (reference sequence). V lost 5 bases and J 1 base, leaving 8 bases between the germline ends. In DNA form, the CDR3 reads TGTGCCAGCAGCACCGGGGTGAACACCGGGGAGCTGTTTTTT. This sequence encodes CASSTGVNTGELFF. The entire variable domain, with the rest obtained from reference TRBV7-9 and TRBJ2-2, is as follows: DTGVSQNPRHKITKRGQNVTFRCDPISEHNRLYWYRQTLGQGPEFLTYFQNEAQLEKSRLLSDRFSAERPKGSFSTLEIQRTEQGDSAMYLCASSTGVNTGELFFGEGSRLTVL.

The J gene is TRBJ2-3, the V gene TRBV9; 10 bases align to TRBD1. The CDR3 loop spans 15 amino acids. V lost 4 bases and J lost 4; bases outside the gene matches: 6. The germline gives CDR1 SGDLS, CDR2 YYNGEE. The CDR3 is CASSRQGASPDTQYF. The CDR3 coding sequence is TGTGCCAGCAGCCGACAGGGGGCGAGTCCAGATACGCAGTATTTT.

This clone was counted a few times. V usage is TRBV7-2 and J usage is TRBJ1-4; 7 bases are shared with TRBD1. J gave up 8 bases and V 2 bases, and 8 bases lay outside the gene matches. Germline V CDR1 and CDR2: SGHTA, FQGNSA. The CDR3 sequence is 15 residues long. CDR3 nucleotide sequence: TGTGCCAGCAGCTTAAATACAGGGGTTACGGAAAAACTGTTTTTT. It is translated as CASSLNTGVTEKLFF.

This clone was recorded only once. V usage is TRBV5-4 and J usage is TRBJ2-7, with TRBD1 matching 8 bases. This CDR3 is built from 15 residues. V lost 3 bases, J lost 7 bases, and 12 bases stayed unmatched. CDR1 and CDR2 (germline): SGHNT, YYREEE (reference sequence). CDR3 bases: TGTGCCAGCAGCTCCTACCGGGACAGGATTGGAGAGCAGTACTTC. Translating gives CASSSYRDRIGEQYF.

The gene calls are TRBV9 and TRBJ1-5; D gene uncertain. The CDR3 is 13 amino acids. CDR1 and CDR2 from the germline V gene are SGDLS and YYNGEE. V was clipped by 3 bases and J by 6 bases, with 10 bases between them. This CDR3 reads CASSGAPGQPQHF. The CDR3 DNA is TGTGCCAGCAGCGGGGCCCCCGGTCAGCCCCAGCATTTT.

CDR3 in amino acids: CASSAPGGAGDTQYF. The DNA of the CDR3 is TGTGCCAGCAGCGCCCCCGGGGGGGCCGGGGATACGCAGTATTTT. The chain employs TRBV7-9 and TRBJ2-3; 8 nucleotides match TRBD2. CDR3 size: 15 residues. Germline V gives CDR1 SEHNR, CDR2 FQNEAQ (reference sequence). Losses at the gene ends were 5 bases for V and 6 bases for J; bases not matched to a gene: 10.

The chain employs TRBV5-1 and TRBJ1-3, with D maybe TRBD1 (6 bases). The CDR3 is 15 residues long. The germline V gene has CDR1 SGHRS and CDR2 YFSETQ. Trimming cost V 2 bases and J 0 bases, with 9 bases left between them. CDR3 sequence reads: CASSFSRGSGNTIYF. CDR3 nucleotide sequence: TGCGCCAGCAGCTTTTCCAGGGGCTCTGGAAACACCATATATTTT. The full variable domain, with the rest looked up from reference TRBV5-1 and TRBJ1-3, is KAGVTQTPRYLIKTRGQQVTLSCSPISGHRSVSWYQQTPGQGLQFLFEYFSETQRNKGNFPGRFSGRQFSNSRSEMNVSTLELGDSALYLCASSFSRGSGNTIYFGEGSWLTVV.

CDR3 in DNA: TGTGCCAGCAGTTTTCCGGGACAGGGGGCCCACGAGCAGTACTTC. Its protein product is CASSFPGQGAHEQYF. The J gene is TRBJ2-7, the V gene TRBV28; 12 bases line up with TRBD1. Losses at the gene ends were 3 bases for V and 5 bases for J; bases not matched to a gene: 5. Germline CDR1 reads MDHEN; CDR2 reads SYDVKM. The CDR3 loop spans 15 amino acids. Looking up the rest from reference TRBV28 and TRBJ2-7 gives the full variable domain: DVKVTQSSRYLVKRTGEKVFLECVQDMDHENMFWYRQDPGLGLRLIYFSYDVKMKEKGDIPEGYSVSREKKERFSLILESASTNQTSMYLCASSFPGQGAHEQYFGPGTRLTVT.

The chain is built from TRBV18 and TRBJ1-5; possible D gene TRBD1, 6 bases. The ends were cut back, 6 bases at V and 2 bases at J, with 23 bases in the middle. The CDR3 has 18 residues. Looked up from germline, CDR1 is KGHSH and CDR2 is LQKENI. As DNA, the CDR3 is TGTGCCAGCTCGCGAAGGGCCCCAGGGGCTCTCGGCAATCAGCCCCAGCATTTT. Its translation: CASSRRAPGALGNQPQHF. Complete variable domain (other parts from reference TRBV18 and TRBJ1-5): NAGVMQNPRHLVRRRGQEARLRCSPMKGHSHVYWYRQLPEEGLKFMVYLQKENIIDESGMPKERFSAEFPKEGPSILRIQQVVRGDSAAYFCASSRRAPGALGNQPQHFGDGTRLSIL.

The chain couples TRBV18 to TRBJ1-1; maybe TRBD1 (6 bases). The ends were cut back, 2 bases at V and 1 base at J, with 14 bases in the middle. This CDR3 comprises 16 residues. The germline V gene has CDR1 KGHSH and CDR2 LQKENI. CDR3 in amino acids: CASSPRLWTENTEAFF. The DNA of the CDR3 is TGTGCCAGCTCACCAAGGCTCTGGACAGAGAACACTGAAGCTTTCTTT.

The V call is TRBV6-4, the J call TRBJ1-1, with 7 bases that match TRBD1. With V trimmed by 8 bases and J by 7 bases, 4 bases remained unmatched. Looked up from germline, CDR1 is MRHNA and CDR2 is SNTAGT. The CDR3 runs 11 residues. CDR3: CASLTGNEAFF. CDR3 DNA sequence: TGTGCCAGCTTGACAGGGAATGAAGCTTTCTTT.

The rearrangement joins TRBV2 to TRBJ2-3; D might be TRBD1 (5 bases). This CDR3 contains 14 residues. CDR1 is SNHLY and CDR2 is FYNNEI in the germline V gene. The V gene lost 1 base and the J gene lost 5 bases, with 10 bases spanning the gap. The CDR3 protein is CASSEEAGLDTQYF. In DNA form, the CDR3 reads TGTGCCAGCAGTGAAGAGGCAGGGTTAGATACGCAGTATTTT.

The J gene is TRBJ2-7, the V gene TRBV2, with 7 bases that match TRBD1. J was trimmed by 5 bases and V by 7 bases; bases with no gene match: 8. The CDR3 extends over 13 amino acids. CDR1 and CDR2 (germline): SNHLY, FYNNEI. The chain's CDR3 is CASTETGLDEQYF. DNA for the CDR3: TGTGCCAGCACCGAGACAGGGTTAGACGAGCAGTACTTC. Combining the CDR3 with reference TRBV2 and TRBJ2-7 gives the whole variable domain EPEVTQTPSHQVTQMGQEVILRCVPISNHLYFYWYRQILGQKVEFLVSFYNNEISEKSEIFDDQFSVERPDGSNFTLKIRSTKLEDSAMYFCASTETGLDEQYFGPGTRLTVT.

The chain links TRBV7-2 to TRBJ1-6; the match to TRBD1 covers 8 bases. CDR3 size: 16 residues. The germline CDR1 and CDR2 sequences are SGHTA and FQGNSA. Trimming at V came to 4 bases and at J to 8 bases, leaving 10 bases not matched to a gene. The CDR3 DNA reads TGTGCCAGCAGCTCAAATGGACAGGGACTATATTCACCCCTCCACTTT. Protein sequence: CASSSNGQGLYSPLHF. Supplemented by reference TRBV7-2 and TRBJ1-6, the full variable domain reads GAGVSQSPSNKVTEKGKDVELRCDPISGHTALYWYRQSLGQGLEFLIYFQGNSAPDKSGLPSDRFSAERTGGSVSTLTIQRTQQEDSAVYLCASSSNGQGLYSPLHFGNGTRLTVT.

The chain is built from TRBV2 and TRBJ2-1; the D gene is possibly TRBD2 (6 bases). The V gene lost 10 bases and the J gene lost 1 base, with 14 bases spanning the gap. The CDR3 runs to 14 residues. CDR1 SNHLY and CDR2 FYNNEI come from the germline V gene. The CDR3 protein is CATDPGGSYNEQFF. In DNA form, the CDR3 reads TGTGCCACCGATCCCGGGGGTTCCTACAATGAGCAGTTCTTC. Full variable domain (rest looked up from reference TRBV2 and TRBJ2-1): EPEVTQTPSHQVTQMGQEVILRCVPISNHLYFYWYRQILGQKVEFLVSFYNNEISEKSEIFDDQFSVERPDGSNFTLKIRSTKLEDSAMYFCATDPGGSYNEQFFGPGTRLTVL.

The rearrangement uses TRBV6-6 and TRBJ2-3, with D perhaps TRBD2 (5 bases). V lost 2 bases to trimming and J lost 0 bases, with 9 bases between them. Looked up from germline, CDR1 is MNHNY and CDR2 is SVGAGI (reference sequence). There are 15 residues in the CDR3. CDR3 bases: TGTGCCAGCAGTTACGCGGGTGCTAGCACAGATACGCAGTATTTT. Translation: CASSYAGASTDTQYF.